These 16 T cell receptor beta chains came from one sample sequenced in a study of beta chain features in type 1 diabetes (dated by TCRdb to about 2018). The library was prepared using the immunoSEQ multiplex PCR assay. All of the isolated RNA was reverse transcribed with the High Capacity cDNA Reverse Transcription Kit, so expressed TCRB transcripts were sequenced. The source is immuneACCESS, and TCRdb retained only in-frame sequences with V and J called. Part of the clones is not carried over; for the studies checked, unresolved V genes explain less than half of this, and the remainder is unexplained. The sample table shows approximately 18,000 clones, and 50% are seen once. The ten most abundant clones make up approximately 0.42% of the sample. Material for sequencing was stem cell memory CD4+ T cells from blood. Taken with the paper, the label for cell subset or site translates to: stem cell-like memory CD4+ T cells. These receptors all stem from a man younger than 35 in good health.

The V gene is TRBV2, the J gene TRBJ1-1; 8 bases agree with TRBD1. The CDR3 runs to 14 residues. The V segment lost 7 bases and the J segment 6 bases; nucleotides outside the gene matches: 10. From germline, CDR1 is SNHLY and CDR2 FYNNEI. The CDR3 spells CASIHRQGLAEAFF. DNA for the CDR3: TGTGCCAGCATTCACAGACAGGGGTTGGCTGAAGCTTTCTTT.

The V call is TRBV28, the J call TRBJ1-1, with a tentative D call TRBD1 (6 bases). The ends were cut back, 6 bases at V and 6 bases at J, with 17 bases in the middle. This CDR3 is 14 amino acids long. The germline gives CDR1 MDHEN, CDR2 SYDVKM. CDR3 in DNA: TGTGCCAGCAGGTCCCGACAGGCATCGGCTGAAGCTTTCTTT. Translation gives CASRSRQASAEAFF.

By proportion, this clone is medium-sized. This chain links TRBV7-9 with TRBJ2-5, with 10 bases identical to TRBD2. Trimming at V came to 4 bases and at J to 5 bases, leaving 4 bases not matched to a gene. This CDR3 has 14 amino acids. Germline CDR1 is SEHNR and CDR2 is FQNEAQ (reference sequence). The CDR3, as DNA: TGTGCCAGCAGCTCAGGACTAGCGGAGGAGACCCAGTACTTC. It is translated as CASSSGLAEETQYF.

This clone was seen a few times. The chain couples TRBV7-2 to TRBJ2-2; D is ambiguous. The CDR3 has 15 residues. The germline CDR1 and CDR2 sequences are SGHTA and FQGNSA. V lost 5 bases, J lost 1 base, and 11 bases lay in between. The CDR3 DNA follows: TGTGCCAGCAGCCGCAGATTCGTGAACACCGGGGAGCTGTTTTTT. This sequence encodes CASSRRFVNTGELFF.

The J gene is TRBJ1-5, the V gene TRBV19; no reliable D call. CDR1 is LNHDA, CDR2 SQIVND, per germline (reference sequence). The CDR3 sequence is 13 residues long. The V and J ends lost 4 bases and 3 bases respectively, with 7 bases between them. The chain's CDR3 is CASSTGPNQPQHF. In DNA, the CDR3 is TGTGCCAGTAGTACAGGCCCCAATCAGCCCCAGCATTTT.

In this sample, this clone turned up a few times. The rearrangement joins TRBV2 to TRBJ2-1; D perhaps matches TRBD2 (6 bases). The V and J ends lost 3 bases and 4 bases respectively, with 10 bases between them. Germline values: CDR1 SNHLY, CDR2 FYNNEI. The CDR3 totals 14 residues. CDR3 in DNA: TGTGCCAGCAGTGATATCGCGGGATACAATGAGCAGTTCTTC. Protein product: CASSDIAGYNEQFF. Looking up the rest from reference TRBV2 and TRBJ2-1 gives the full variable domain: EPEVTQTPSHQVTQMGQEVILRCVPISNHLYFYWYRQILGQKVEFLVSFYNNEISEKSEIFDDQFSVERPDGSNFTLKIRSTKLEDSAMYFCASSDIAGYNEQFFGPGTRLTVL.

DNA for the CDR3: TGTGCCAGCAGCTTACGGAGGTCCGGGGAGCTGTTTTTT. As protein: CASSLRRSGELFF. This chain joins TRBV11-2 and TRBJ2-2, with a weak D call TRBD2 (5 bases). Per the germline V gene, CDR1 is SGHAT and CDR2 is FQNNGV. V was pared by 2 bases and J by 6 bases, with 7 bases between. The CDR3 sequence is 13 residues long. Complete variable domain (other parts from reference TRBV11-2 and TRBJ2-2): EAGVAQSPRYKIIEKRQSVAFWCNPISGHATLYWYQQILGQGPKLLIQFQNNGVVDDSQLPKDRFSAERLKGVDSTLKIQPAKLEDSAVYLCASSLRRSGELFFGEGSRLTVL.

The chain uses TRBV19 and TRBJ2-2; 9 bases are a match to TRBD1. Germline CDR1 reads LNHDA; CDR2 reads SQIVND (reference sequence). J was trimmed by 7 bases and V by 4 bases; bases with no gene match: 7. CDR3 length: 15 residues. CDR3 in DNA: TGTGCCAGTAGTACCCCTCGACAGGGGGTCGGGGAGCTGTTTTTT. Protein sequence: CASSTPRQGVGELFF.

The rearrangement joins TRBV6-4 to TRBJ2-1; weak D call: TRBD2 (6 bases). The CDR3 length is 13 residues. V lost 6 bases and J lost 12, with 18 bases in between. The germline V gene encodes CDR1 MRHNA and CDR2 SNTAGT. The DNA for the CDR3 is TGTGCCAGCAGAAGTGAAACCGGGACTTCGCAGTTCTTC. This sequence encodes CASRSETGTSQFF.

The chain employs TRBV29-1 and TRBJ1-2, with D maybe TRBD1 (5 bases). Germline assignment: CDR1 SQVTM and CDR2 ANQGSEA. With 3 bases removed from V and 4 bases from J, the gap between germline ends came to 12 bases. There are 13 residues in the CDR3. The CDR3 nucleotides read TGCAGCGTTGAGAGACAGTCCTCCTATGGCTACACCTTC. Protein sequence: CSVERQSSYGYTF.

The J gene is TRBJ2-7, the V gene TRBV5-1, with 8 bases identical to TRBD1. Germline V gene data show CDR1 as SGHRS and CDR2 as YFSETQ. V trimming: 1 base; J trimming: 1 base; junction bases outside the gene matches: 13. The CDR3 contains 18 residues. As DNA, the CDR3 is TGCGCCAGCAGCTTGTATGGGCAGGGGGCCGGACTATCCTACGAGCAGTACTTC. Protein product: CASSLYGQGAGLSYEQYF.

On this clone: Germline and junction disagree at one end, which may indicate a read error. The rearrangement uses TRBV28 and TRBJ1-1; D is undetermined. Germline V gene data show CDR1 as MDHEN and CDR2 as SYDVKM. The CDR3 extends over 10 amino acids. The CDR3 DNA reads TGTGCCAGCGGGTCCCAGGTTCACGTCTTT. This translates into CASGSQVHVF.

The gene calls are TRBV28 and TRBJ2-4; weak D call: TRBD1 (6 bases). Trimming cost V 2 bases and J 0 bases, with 8 bases left between them. CDR3 length: 15 amino acids. Looked up from germline, CDR1 is MDHEN and CDR2 is SYDVKM. The CDR3: CASSLPGVAKNIQYF. The CDR3 nucleotides read TGTGCCAGCAGTTTACCAGGGGTAGCCAAAAACATTCAGTACTTC.

This clone appeared a few times. The V and J genes are TRBV28 and TRBJ2-5, with a possible D match to TRBD1 (7 bases). V was clipped by 5 bases and J by 3 bases, with 16 bases between them. Germline V lookup: CDR1 MDHEN, CDR2 SYDVKM. There are 15 residues in the CDR3. The CDR3 region is CASSRGTAGKETQYF. For the CDR3, the DNA is TGTGCCAGCAGTCGCGGGACAGCCGGAAAAGAGACCCAGTACTTC.

This chain joins TRBV7-3 and TRBJ2-2, with D perhaps matching TRBD2 (6 bases). Germline assignment: CDR1 SGHTA and CDR2 FQGTGA. Trimming pared 1 base from V and 7 bases from J, leaving 13 bases between. The CDR3 is 15 residues long. CDR3 protein: CASSLNGGAIGELFF. CDR3 DNA sequence: TGTGCCAGCAGCTTAAACGGGGGAGCTATCGGGGAGCTGTTTTTT. Filled out from reference TRBV7-3 and TRBJ2-2, the complete variable domain reads GAGVSQTPSNKVTEKGKYVELRCDPISGHTALYWYRQSLGQGPEFLIYFQGTGAADDSGLPNDRFFAVRPEGSVSTLKIQRTERGDSAVYLCASSLNGGAIGELFFGEGSRLTVL.

V and J are TRBV14 and TRBJ2-2; D gene uncertain. Germline assignment: CDR1 SGHDN and CDR2 FVKESK. The V end was cut by 0 bases, the J end by 1 base, with 3 bases between. The CDR3 extends over 14 amino acids. For the CDR3, the DNA is TGTGCCAGCAGCCAAGAGAGGAACACCGGGGAGCTGTTTTTT. This sequence encodes CASSQERNTGELFF.